This T cell receptor (beta chain) was sequenced during a study of cytomegalovirus exposure and HLA in healthy donors. Whole-study context: Roughly four fifths of around 390 genotyped donors fell in the Caucasian-associated ancestry cluster.

Of note for this clone: Antigen specificity is unknown.

The CDR3 consists of 14 residues. CDR1 is MDHEN, CDR2 SYDVKM, per germline. The trim removed 6 bases at V and 9 bases at J, leaving 11 bases unmatched. The study ran its PCR with 60 Vbeta and 13 Jbeta primers. Profiling relied on immunoSEQ multiplex PCR, and the TCRdb table lists in-frame clones only, not all of them. The data contain approximately 70,000 clones, around 81% of them seen just once; the ten biggest clones take up around 6%. General observations from the study: Listed as cytomegalovirus-associated were 150 or so TCR beta chains.

The clonotype comes from a man aged 45-65 years in good health and CMV-seronegative. This chain uses TRBV28 with TRBJ1-1; 9 positions match TRBD1. Sequencing used PBMCs. CDR3 sequence: CASRTRQGVEKAFF. The CDR3 bases are TGTGCCAGCAGAACGAGACAGGGGGTAGAGAAAGCTTTCTTT. The full variable domain, rest sourced from reference TRBV28 and TRBJ1-1, is DVKVTQSSRYLVKRTGEKVFLECVQDMDHENMFWYRQDPGLGLRLIYFSYDVKMKEKGDIPEGYSVSREKKERFSLILESASTNQTSMYLCASRTRQGVEKAFFGQGTRLTVV.